The 9 T cell receptor beta chains listed next were all sequenced from one sample in a study of CD8+CD57+ T cells in acquired aplastic anemia. The study profiled TCR beta VDJ and CDR3 using genomic DNA as template. TCRdb recomputed calls from the reads with MiXCR, one row per CDR3 protein. The table lists about 220,000 distinct CDR3 sequences, roughly 33% of them singletons. Sequencing was done on a sample of sorted CD4+, CD8+, or CD8+CD57+ T cells (not recorded which) from PBMCs. The source of these receptors is a human donor in good health, serving as a control.

This clonotype has a handful of counts. This sequence joins TRBV5-5 and TRBJ2-2, with D tentatively TRBD1 (5 bases). Trimming took 3 bases from V and 1 from J, leaving 13 bases between them. This CDR3 spans 16 amino acids. Germline V lookup: CDR1 SGHKS, CDR2 YYEKEE (reference sequence). In DNA, the CDR3 is TGTGCCAGCAGCTCAAAGGATACAGGGAACACCGGGGAGCTGTTTTTT. It yields the protein CASSSKDTGNTGELFF.

The CDR3 reads CASSPLQPGNTIYF. CDR3 coding DNA: TGTGCCAGCAGTCCTCTACAACCTGGAAACACCATATATTTT. The V and J genes are TRBV6-1 and TRBJ1-3; no firm D call. Germline CDR1 and CDR2: MNHNS and SASEGT. V was clipped by 5 bases and J by 2 bases, with 10 bases between them. CDR3 length: 14 amino acids.

The sample holds a few counts of this clonotype. The rearrangement links TRBV11-2 to TRBJ2-3; D call uncertain. The CDR3 has 16 amino acids. The V gene lost 2 bases and the J gene lost 0 bases, with 12 bases spanning the gap. From germline, CDR1 is SGHAT and CDR2 FQNNGV. CDR3 coding DNA: TGTGCCAGCAGCTTATTTTTGCGTCAAAGCACAGATACGCAGTATTTT. Protein sequence: CASSLFLRQSTDTQYF.

On this clonotype itself: An end of the junction does not agree with germline; a read error may underlie this. The rearrangement joins TRBV5-1 to TRBJ1-2; unclear D gene. Germline V gives CDR1 SGHRS, CDR2 YFSETQ. CDR3 length: 14 amino acids. CDR3 in DNA: TGCGCCAGCAACTTGGATGGGAATAACTATGGCTACACCTTC. The encoded protein is CASNLDGNNYGYTF.

The chain couples TRBV4-2 to TRBJ1-3; D remains unclear. The V gene lost 0 bases and the J gene lost 0 bases, with 9 bases spanning the gap. The CDR3 is 16 residues long. Germline CDR1 and CDR2: LGHNA and YNFKEQ. CDR3 sequence (DNA): TGTGCCAGCAGCCAAGAGGTTAAAAACTCTGGAAACACCATATATTTT. Amino acid sequence: CASSQEVKNSGNTIYF.

In this sample, this clonotype turned up many times. The J gene is TRBJ1-5, the V gene TRBV19, with TRBD1 identical over 7 bases. J lost 3 bases, V lost 2 bases, and 19 bases had no gene match. The CDR3 spans 20 residues. Germline V lookup: CDR1 LNHDA, CDR2 SQIVND (reference sequence). The CDR3 DNA is TGTGCCAGTAGTATACCCAATTTAAACCGCGGGACAGCGATCAATCAGCCCCAGCATTTT. It yields the protein CASSIPNLNRGTAINQPQHF.

There are many counts of this clonotype. The genes are TRBV27 and TRBJ2-7; TRBD2 aligns across 12 bases. Germline CDR1 MNHEY, CDR2 SMNVEV (reference sequence). V dropped 5 bases and J dropped 1; count of bases not matched to a gene: 6. CDR3 length: 16 amino acids. CDR3 protein: CASSPHTSGGSYEQYF. CDR3 DNA sequence: TGTGCCAGCAGTCCCCACACTAGCGGGGGGTCCTACGAGCAGTACTTC.

This clonotype was recorded at least ten times. V usage is TRBV6-5 and J usage is TRBJ1-2; D unclear. V was clipped by 5 bases and J by 8 bases, with 12 bases between them. CDR1 is MNHEY and CDR2 is SVGAGI in the germline V gene. This CDR3 is built from 12 residues. Here the CDR3 reads CASSTSREGYTF. In DNA form, the CDR3 reads TGTGCCAGCAGTACCTCGAGGGAAGGCTACACCTTC.

In its sample, this clonotype was seen a few times. The chain carries TRBV11-2 and TRBJ1-4, with TRBD1 matching over 9 bases. With 6 bases clipped from V and 8 bases from J, the junction kept 16 bases outside the gene matches. This CDR3 comprises 17 residues. Germline assignment: CDR1 SGHAT and CDR2 FQNNGV. CDR3 nucleotides: TGTGCCAGCAGTAGAGGGACAGGGCCTATAAACCTAGAAAAACTGTTTTTT. Its translation: CASSRGTGPINLEKLFF. The whole variable domain, remainder taken from reference TRBV11-2 and TRBJ1-4, is EAGVAQSPRYKIIEKRQSVAFWCNPISGHATLYWYQQILGQGPKLLIQFQNNGVVDDSQLPKDRFSAERLKGVDSTLKIQPAKLEDSAVYLCASSRGTGPINLEKLFFGSGTQLSVL.